A single sample gave rise to the 18 T cell receptor beta chains below, sequenced in a study of blood T cells in healthy people across ages. Next came a second PCR, run for about 7 to 12 cycles, which used a sample-barcoded 5' primer along with a J-beta primer mix. TCRdb re-analysed the 5' RACE reads in MiXCR, keeping a single row per CDR3 protein. The profile covers some 850,000 distinct CDR3 sequences, with around 24% appearing a single time and less than 3.5% taken by the ten largest. These same records also appear under a second study, on T cells of mothers and their children.

The sequenced sample was blood. The receptor source for this set is a boy aged 10-17 years in good health.

The V and J genes are TRBV5-5 and TRBJ1-3, with D unresolved. The V and J ends lost 0 bases and 9 bases respectively, with 4 bases between them. CDR1 is SGHKS, CDR2 YYEKEE, per germline (reference sequence). The CDR3 spans 11 residues. The chain's CDR3 is CASSLGGTIYF. Written as DNA, the CDR3 is TGTGCCAGCAGCTTGGGCGGCACCATATATTTT.

The chain is built from TRBV7-8 and TRBJ1-1; possibly TRBD1 for D (6 bases). Trimming removed 5 bases from V and 6 bases from J, with 13 bases in between. The CDR3 extends over 13 amino acids. Germline V gene data show CDR1 as SGHVS and CDR2 as FQNEAQ. The CDR3 is CASSRDRSPEAFF. CDR3 coding DNA: TGTGCCAGCAGCCGCGACAGGTCCCCTGAAGCTTTCTTT.

The V and J genes are TRBV6-2 or TRBV6-3 and TRBJ2-1; 10 bases match TRBD2. Germline V gene lookup returns CDR1 MNHEY and CDR2 SVGEGT. This CDR3 contains 14 residues. The ends lost 7 bases at V and 10 bases at J; junction bases unmatched: 10. Written as DNA, the CDR3 is TGTGCCAGCATCCCTAGCGGGGGCTTAGGCGAGCAGTTCTTC. It yields the protein CASIPSGGLGEQFF.

The rearrangement uses TRBV10-3 and TRBJ2-3; 11 bases line up with TRBD1. Germline V gives CDR1 ENHRY, CDR2 SYGVKD. The CDR3 loop spans 14 amino acids. J lost 9 bases, V lost 5 bases, and 7 bases had no gene match. CDR3 loop: CAISIPGQGETQYF. The DNA of the CDR3 is TGTGCCATCAGTATTCCGGGACAGGGGGAAACGCAGTATTTT.

This clonotype occurred a few times. J is TRBJ2-5 and V is TRBV20-1; D call uncertain. CDR1 DFQATT and CDR2 SNEGSKA come from the germline V gene (reference sequence). The CDR3 length is 13 residues. The V and J ends lost 0 bases and 4 bases respectively, with 9 bases between them. The CDR3 loop reads CSARDPQSETQYF. CDR3 sequence (DNA): TGCAGTGCTAGAGATCCCCAATCAGAGACCCAGTACTTC.

V gene TRBV7-2 combines with J gene TRBJ1-4; the D is unclear. Germline CDR1 SGHTA, CDR2 FQGNSA. This CDR3 region has 16 residues. Trimming removed 5 bases from V and 3 bases from J, with 16 bases in between. CDR3 loop: CASSLISGPSNEKLFF. The CDR3 nucleotides read TGTGCCAGCAGCCTTATTTCCGGGCCCTCTAATGAAAAACTGTTTTTT.

The genes are TRBV7-3 and TRBJ2-5, with 8 bases matching TRBD2. The J call is doubtful: the DNA matches TRBJ2-1 better. The CDR3 is 16 residues long. Germline lookup yields CDR1 SGHTA and CDR2 FQGTGA. The CDR3 loop reads CASSSVGERGNDEQFF. The CDR3 DNA follows: TGTGCCAGCAGCTCCGTGGGCGAGCGGGGGAACGATGAGCAGTTCTTC.

The chain couples TRBV6-1 to TRBJ2-7, with 11 bases identical to TRBD2. The J call may not be correct, given that the DNA end is closer to TRBJ2-1. Germline-derived CDR1 and CDR2 are MNHNS and SASEGT. The CDR3 has 17 amino acids. The CDR3 here is CASKRLAGGGTYNEQFF. CDR3 DNA sequence: TGTGCCAGCAAGAGGCTAGCGGGAGGAGGGACCTACAATGAGCAGTTCTTC.

The chain joins TRBV6-6 to TRBJ1-1, with 8 bases matching TRBD1. The CDR3 spans 15 residues. CDR1 is MNHNY, CDR2 SVGAGI, per germline (reference sequence). The J segment lost 6 bases and the V segment lost 2 bases, leaving 8 bases of the junction unmatched. The CDR3 sequence is CASSYTGQGIPEAFF. The CDR3, as DNA: TGTGCCAGCAGTTACACCGGACAGGGTATCCCTGAAGCTTTCTTT.

J is TRBJ2-1 and V is TRBV4-1; D could derive from TRBD1 or TRBD2 (5 bases each). The CDR3 loop spans 17 amino acids. Per germline, CDR1 MGHRA and CDR2 YSYEKL. Trimming left V 3 bases short and J 0 bases short, with 15 bases between. The CDR3 here is CASSQSGTALSYNEQFF. The CDR3 coding sequence is TGCGCCAGCAGCCAGTCCGGGACGGCACTCTCCTACAATGAGCAGTTCTTC.

As to this clonotype: One end of the junction does not line up with germline, which may come from a read error. For the CDR3, the DNA is TGCAGCGTTGTAGGTAACTCAGGAGATACGCGGTATTTT. As protein: CSVVGNSGDTRYF. The chain carries TRBV29-1 and TRBJ2-3; D uncertain. Per germline, CDR1 SQVTM and CDR2 ANQGSEA. The CDR3 sequence is 13 residues long.

This clonotype was seen more than once but under ten times. The J gene is TRBJ1-1, the V gene TRBV15; D is perhaps TRBD1 (6 bases). The length of the CDR3 is 15 residues. The V and J ends lost 5 bases and 6 bases respectively, with 19 bases between them. CDR1 and CDR2 from the germline V gene are LNHNV and YYDKDF (reference sequence). CDR3 amino acids: CATSLKTGHFAEAFF. The CDR3 coding sequence is TGTGCCACCAGCCTAAAGACAGGCCATTTCGCTGAAGCTTTCTTT.

The V call is TRBV11-3, the J call TRBJ2-1, with a tentative D call TRBD1 (5 bases). Germline V CDR1 and CDR2: SGHNT, YENEEA. V was shortened by 1 base and J by 1 base, with 11 bases between the two germline ends. The CDR3 sequence is 16 residues long. CDR3 DNA: TGTGCCAGCAGCTTAGGCCAGGCAGGGTCCTACAATGAGCAGTTCTTC. It translates to CASSLGQAGSYNEQFF.

In this sample, this clonotype turned up once. V and J are TRBV2 and TRBJ1-4; no reliable D call. This CDR3 is 14 amino acids long. Germline CDR1 reads SNHLY; CDR2 reads FYNNEI. V lost 2 bases and J lost 3, with 7 bases in between. CDR3 region: CASSENGSNEKLFF. Written as DNA, the CDR3 is TGTGCCAGCAGTGAAAACGGATCTAATGAAAAACTGTTTTTT.

V is TRBV5-1 and J is TRBJ1-2; TRBD1 matches 7 bases. Germline assignment: CDR1 SGHRS and CDR2 YFSETQ. Germline trimming cut 3 bases from V and 3 bases from J; bases unmatched to any gene: 11. This CDR3 contains 16 residues. The CDR3 reads CASSSGTARLDYGYTF. The CDR3 nucleotides are TGCGCCAGCAGCTCCGGGACAGCTCGACTCGACTATGGCTACACCTTC.

The chain employs TRBV6-5 and TRBJ2-5; D is possibly TRBD2 (6 bases). V was cut by 8 bases and J by 3 bases, with 13 bases left in between. The CDR3 covers 13 residues. Germline V gene sequence: CDR1 MNHEY, CDR2 SVGAGI. The CDR3 nucleotides are TGTGCCAGCGCCGCGGAGGGAGAAGAGACCCAGTACTTC. Protein: CASAAEGEETQYF.

This clonotype has a handful of counts. The rearrangement joins TRBV18 to TRBJ1-1; D is undetermined. Trimming took off 1 base at V and 0 bases at J, with 12 bases between the two ends. The germline V gene encodes CDR1 KGHSH and CDR2 LQKENI. This CDR3 contains 16 residues. The DNA for the CDR3 is TGTGCCAGCTCACCACTAAGGGAAGTAGTGAACACTGAAGCTTTCTTT. This encodes CASSPLREVVNTEAFF.

This clonotype occurred a few times. The V and J genes are TRBV6-5 and TRBJ2-5; 7 positions match TRBD1. The J call may be in error: the DNA end matches TRBJ2-7 better. CDR1 and CDR2 from the germline V gene are MNHEY and SVGAGI. This CDR3 spans 14 amino acids. The CDR3 sequence: CASSFDRESHEQYF. The CDR3 coding sequence is TGTGCCAGCAGTTTCGACAGGGAATCCCACGAGCAGTACTTC.